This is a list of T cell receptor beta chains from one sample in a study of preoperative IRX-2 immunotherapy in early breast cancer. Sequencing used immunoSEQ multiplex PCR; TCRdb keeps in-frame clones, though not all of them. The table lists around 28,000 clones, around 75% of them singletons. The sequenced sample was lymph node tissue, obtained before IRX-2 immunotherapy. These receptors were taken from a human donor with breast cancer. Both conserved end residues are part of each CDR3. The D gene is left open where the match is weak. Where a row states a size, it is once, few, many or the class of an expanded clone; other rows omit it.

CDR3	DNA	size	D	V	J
CARSLLWVGRGQGDTQYF	TGTGCCAGAAGCTTGCTTTGGGTGGGCAGGGGGCAAGGAGATACGCAGTATTTT	NA	TRBD1	TRBV5-3	TRBJ2-3
CASSFTRNQETQYF	TGCGCCAGCAGCTTTACCAGGAACCAAGAGACCCAGTACTTC	NA	NA	TRBV5-1	TRBJ2-5
CASSLVTGGQMNTEAFF	TGCGCCAGCAGCTTGGTGACAGGGGGCCAGATGAACACTGAAGCTTTCTTT	NA	TRBD1	TRBV5-1	TRBJ1-1
CASSPVGQETQYF	TGTGCCAGCTCACCTGTGGGTCAAGAGACCCAGTACTTC	NA	NA	TRBV18	TRBJ2-5
CASSSIALSYEQYF	TGTGCCAGCAGTTCTATAGCGCTTTCCTACGAGCAGTACTTC	NA	NA	TRBV6-8	TRBJ2-7
CASRRFTGELFF	TGTGCCAGCCGACGGTTCACCGGGGAGCTGTTTTTT	NA	NA	TRBV6-8	TRBJ2-2
CASSPSGGYYNEQFF	TGTGCCAGCAGCCCCAGCGGGGGTTACTACAATGAGCAGTTCTTC	NA	TRBD2	TRBV7-6	TRBJ2-1
CASSEGPKETQYF	TGTGCCAGCAGCGAGGGGCCCAAAGAGACCCAGTACTTC	NA	NA	TRBV7-4	TRBJ2-5
CSVEDSHTEAFF	TGCAGCGTTGAGGACAGCCACACTGAAGCTTTCTTT	few	NA	TRBV29-1	TRBJ1-1
CASRPSRTAVATEAFF	TGTGCCAGCAGGCCTAGTAGGACGGCTGTAGCCACTGAAGCTTTCTTT	NA	NA	TRBV11-3	TRBJ1-1
CASSLDRPGSQYF	TGTGCCAGCAGCTTAGACCGGCCAGGGTCCCAGTACTTC	NA	NA	TRBV6-8	TRBJ2-5
CASSSGGLGQMNTEAFF	TGTGCCAGCAGCTCCGGCGGACTGGGACAAATGAACACTGAAGCTTTCTTT	NA	NA	TRBV7-7	TRBJ1-1
CASSKAGRNEQYF	TGTGCCAGCAGTAAAGCCGGGAGAAACGAGCAGTACTTC	few	NA	TRBV28	TRBJ2-7
CASSYGVHNEQFF	TGTGCCAGCAGCTACGGAGTCCACAATGAGCAGTTCTTC	NA	NA	TRBV7-1	TRBJ2-1
CASSLWRTGEAFF	TGTGCCAGCAGTTTATGGAGGACGGGCGAAGCTTTCTTT	NA	NA	TRBV28	TRBJ1-1
CASSLARGGAYGYTF	TGCGCCAGCAGCTTGGCCCGGGGGGGAGCCTATGGCTACACCTTC	NA	NA	TRBV5-1	TRBJ1-2
CASSSRDSPFWANVLTF	TGTGCCAGTAGCAGCCGAGACTCCCCTTTCTGGGCCAACGTCCTGACTTTC	NA	NA	TRBV19	TRBJ2-6
CASSRTAIDTDTQYF	TGTGCCAGCAGCCGGACAGCTATAGACACAGATACGCAGTATTTT	NA	NA	TRBV14	TRBJ2-3
CAIRGTADSYEQYF	TGTGCCATCAGGGGGACAGCGGACTCCTACGAGCAGTACTTC	NA	TRBD1	TRBV6-8	TRBJ2-7
CASSRSGQYEYEQYF	TGTGCCAGCAGCAGATCGGGACAGTATGAGTACGAGCAGTACTTC	NA	TRBD1	TRBV6-8	TRBJ2-7
CASSPTVPTSYGYTF	TGCGCCAGCAGCCCGACAGTTCCTACCTCCTATGGCTACACCTTC	NA	NA	TRBV5-1	TRBJ1-2
CASSLAGYSYEQYF	TGTGCCAGCAGCTTGGCTGGGTACTCCTACGAGCAGTACTTC	few	NA	TRBV12-1	TRBJ2-7
CASSLSTGYTGELFF	TGTGCCAGCAGCTTATCCACAGGATACACCGGGGAGCTGTTTTTT	NA	NA	TRBV7-1	TRBJ2-2
CASSKTRDREREKLFF	TGTGCCAGCAGTAAGACCAGGGACAGGGAACGAGAAAAACTGTTTTTT	NA	TRBD1	TRBV6-8	TRBJ1-4
CASSTSLQGYGYTF	TGTGCCAGCAGCACCTCCCTCCAAGGATATGGCTACACCTTC	NA	NA	TRBV6-8	TRBJ1-2
CASSLSRQGNEKLFF	TGTGCCAGCAGCTTATCTCGCCAGGGTAATGAAAAACTGTTTTTT	NA	NA	TRBV11-3	TRBJ1-4
CASSPRRGDGYTF	TGTGCCAGCAGCCCGCGGAGGGGGGACGGCTACACCTTC	NA	NA	TRBV14	TRBJ1-2
CASSFEQSNYGYTF	TGTGCCAGCAGTTTTGAACAGTCTAACTATGGCTACACCTTC	NA	NA	TRBV28	TRBJ1-2
CASRSAGGTDTQYF	TGTGCCAGTAGATCGGCGGGGGGAACAGATACGCAGTATTTT	NA	TRBD2	TRBV19	TRBJ2-3
CASSSGDGTEAFF	TGTGCCAGCAGTTCAGGGGATGGCACTGAAGCTTTCTTT	NA	NA	TRBV28	TRBJ1-1
CASSLIGDSAEAFF	TGTGCCAGCAGCTTAATAGGGGATAGCGCTGAAGCTTTCTTT	once	NA	TRBV11-3	TRBJ1-1
CASSDEWKSNTGELFF	TGTGCCAGCAGTGACGAGTGGAAATCGAACACCGGGGAGCTGTTTTTT	NA	NA	TRBV6-8	TRBJ2-2